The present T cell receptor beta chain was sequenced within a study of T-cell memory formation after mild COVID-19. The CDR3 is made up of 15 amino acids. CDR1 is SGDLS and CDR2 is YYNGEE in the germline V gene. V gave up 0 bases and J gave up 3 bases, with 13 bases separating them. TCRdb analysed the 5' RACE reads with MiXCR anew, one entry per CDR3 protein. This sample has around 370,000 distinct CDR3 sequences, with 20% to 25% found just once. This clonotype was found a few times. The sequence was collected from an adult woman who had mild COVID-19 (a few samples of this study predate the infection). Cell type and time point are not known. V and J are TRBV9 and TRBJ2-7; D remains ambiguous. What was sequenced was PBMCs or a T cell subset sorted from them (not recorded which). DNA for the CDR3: TGTGCCAGCAGCGTAGGCTGGAGTGGGGTCTACGAGCAGTACTTC. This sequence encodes CASSVGWSGVYEQYF. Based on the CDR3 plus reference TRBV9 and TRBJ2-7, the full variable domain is DSGVTQTPKHLITATGQRVTLRCSPRSGDLSVYWYQQSLDQGLQFLIQYYNGEERAKGNILERFSAQQFPDLHSELNLSSLELGDSALYFCASSVGWSGVYEQYFGPGTRLTVT.